The entry that follows covers one T cell receptor beta chain sequence. V lost 2 bases and J lost 7, with 8 bases in between. This CDR3 has 12 residues. Germline CDR1 MNHNS, CDR2 SASEGT. The data are from a study of blood T cell repertoires in COVID-19. Study as a whole: The cDNA or gDNA used as material had been derived from T cells, B-cell-depleted T cells, or PBMCs.

Original analysis: Amplification with reference gene primers provided the estimates of nucleated cell counts. The table came from immunoSEQ multiplex PCR; TCRdb's copy has only in-frame clones and leaves some out. That table supplies the V and J calls and clone size; D and trimming were determined from the DNA. This sample has 200,000 to 300,000 clones, with 70% to 90% found just once. This TCR was recovered from a woman aged 55 to 70 with COVID-19, enrolled during active disease. This chain joins TRBV6-1 and TRBJ1-2, with D uncertain. What was sequenced was peripheral blood. DNA for the CDR3: TGTGCCAGCAGTGAAAGGAGGGCTGGCTACACCTTC. It specifies CASSERRAGYTF.